These 24 T cell receptor beta chains share one sample of origin, sequenced in a study of beta chain features in type 1 diabetes. Study findings and constraints: Among patients with Type 1 diabetes, TCRB CDR3s were moderately but significantly shorter in every one of the four CD4+ subsets.

What was sequenced were expressed TCRB transcripts, since all of the isolated RNA had been reverse transcribed. Using immunoSEQ multiplex PCR, the repertoire was profiled, and TCRdb retains in-frame clones only, with some absent. This table has more than 250,000 clones, roughly an eighth appearing once. What these receptors recognize is not known. The sample taken for sequencing was naive CD4+ T cells from blood. The receptors were sampled from a man in his thirties or forties with type 1 diabetes.

V is TRBV5-4 and J is TRBJ2-5, with 7 bases matching TRBD1. Losses at the gene ends were 3 bases for V and 5 bases for J; bases not matched to a gene: 13. This CDR3 has 16 amino acids. Germline V gene lookup returns CDR1 SGHNT and CDR2 YYREEE (reference sequence). CDR3 coding DNA: TGTGCCAGCAGCTCCGGACAGGTCAGAAGAACGGAGACCCAGTACTTC. Its translation: CASSSGQVRRTETQYF.

This sequence joins TRBV5-1 and TRBJ1-2; weak D call: TRBD1 (6 bases). The CDR3 has 13 amino acids. V lost 4 bases and J 8 bases, leaving 15 bases between the germline ends. From germline, CDR1 is SGHRS and CDR2 YFSETQ. The CDR3 here is CASSLGQSSGYTF. DNA of the CDR3: TGCGCCAGCAGCCTCGGACAGTCTAGCGGCTACACCTTC.

In this sample, this clone turned up a few times. CDR3 bases: TGTGCCAGCAGTTACTCCGGGACAGGGGTTTACGAGCAGTACTTC. It codes for CASSYSGTGVYEQYF. V and J are TRBV6-5 and TRBJ2-7, with 10 bases matching TRBD1. Germline values: CDR1 MNHEY, CDR2 SVGAGI. The CDR3 runs 15 residues. The junction had 3 bases not matched to a gene; V was cut back by 0 bases and J by 4 bases.

The rearrangement joins TRBV10-3 to TRBJ2-1, with D possibly being TRBD2 (5 bases). The CDR3 is made up of 13 amino acids. Trimming stripped 4 bases from V and 6 bases from J, with 10 bases between. Germline assignment: CDR1 ENHRY and CDR2 SYGVKD. CDR3 coding DNA: TGTGCCATCAGTGCCCCGGAGGTCAATGAGCAGTTCTTC. It encodes CAISAPEVNEQFF.

This clone was seen more than once but under ten times. The V gene is TRBV7-2, the J gene TRBJ2-1, with 13 bases lining up with TRBD2. V was pared by 5 bases and J by 4 bases, with 2 bases of the junction left unmatched. The germline V gene has CDR1 SGHTA and CDR2 FQGNSA. The CDR3 runs to 15 residues. The CDR3 sequence: CASSRTSGRYNEQFF. DNA for the CDR3: TGTGCCAGCAGCAGGACTAGCGGGAGATACAATGAGCAGTTCTTC.

This clone was counted a few times. The chain has TRBV7-2 and TRBJ2-2; perhaps TRBD1 as D (6 bases). CDR1 is SGHTA, CDR2 FQGNSA, per germline. The V end lost 6 bases, the J end lost 2 bases, and 13 bases lay between the germline ends. The CDR3 spans 15 residues. CDR3 bases: TGTGCCAGCAGTCAGGGACACAGTAACACCGGGGAGCTGTTTTTT. This codes for CASSQGHSNTGELFF.

In this sample, this clone turned up once. This chain joins TRBV7-9 and TRBJ1-1, with TRBD1 matching 7 bases. The CDR3 totals 12 residues. Germline V gene sequence: CDR1 SEHNR, CDR2 FQNEAQ (reference sequence). After removal of 11 bases from V and 6 bases from J, the junction contained 9 bases not matched to a gene. CDR3 DNA: TGTGCCGGTACTCGACAGGGCCCTGAAGCTTTCTTT. It specifies CAGTRQGPEAFF.

This clone has more than one count but fewer than ten. Here the CDR3 DNA reads TGTGCCAGCAGTCCAACCCCTACTAGCGCGCGGGAGCTGTTTTTT. It specifies CASSPTPTSARELFF. The genes are TRBV6-1 and TRBJ2-2; 7 positions match TRBD2. The CDR3 contains 15 residues. Germline CDR1 and CDR2: MNHNS and SASEGT. With V trimmed by 5 bases and J by 9 bases, 12 bases remained unmatched.

In this sample, this clone turned up a few times. The chain combines TRBV19 with TRBJ1-2, with TRBD1 matching 9 bases. V lost 4 bases, J lost 2 bases, and 2 bases stayed unmatched. The CDR3 is made up of 14 amino acids. CDR1 LNHDA and CDR2 SQIVND come from the germline V gene (reference sequence). The CDR3 reads CASSTGTGNYGYTF. The CDR3 bases are TGTGCCAGTAGTACAGGGACAGGGAACTATGGCTACACCTTC.

The rearrangement uses TRBV5-6 and TRBJ1-2; TRBD1 might be the D (5 bases). Trimming shortened V by 4 bases and J by 5 bases, and 12 bases separated the two germline ends. Germline V gene sequence: CDR1 SGHDT, CDR2 YYEEEE. This CDR3 has 13 residues. The CDR3 DNA follows: TGTGCCAGCAGCGGGGGGACGGGATATGGCTACACCTTC. Translated: CASSGGTGYGYTF.

This chain connects TRBV9 to TRBJ2-7; 8 bases line up with TRBD1. Germline V gene lookup returns CDR1 SGDLS and CDR2 YYNGEE. Trimming removed 3 bases from V and 1 base from J; junction bases left unmatched: 3. The length of the CDR3 is 14 residues. The CDR3, as DNA: TGTGCCAGCAGCGCGACAGGGGATTCCTACGAGCAGTACTTC. It encodes CASSATGDSYEQYF.

J is TRBJ2-5 and V is TRBV19; 9 nucleotides match TRBD1. This CDR3 is 13 amino acids long. Germline V gives CDR1 LNHDA, CDR2 SQIVND (reference sequence). Trimming at V came to 6 bases and at J to 5 bases, leaving 4 bases not matched to a gene. In nucleotides, the CDR3 is TGTGCCAGTAGCTGGGACAGGGAGGAGACCCAGTACTTC. Protein sequence: CASSWDREETQYF.

V gene TRBV6-6 combines with J gene TRBJ2-7; possible D gene TRBD2, 5 bases. Germline lookup yields CDR1 MNHNY and CDR2 SVGAGI (reference sequence). The CDR3 consists of 15 residues. V dropped 2 bases and J dropped 6 bases, with 17 bases sitting between them. Here the CDR3 reads CASSYRPAELSEQYF. For the CDR3, the DNA is TGTGCCAGCAGTTACCGTCCAGCGGAGTTGAGCGAGCAGTACTTC.

This chain links TRBV29-1 with TRBJ2-2; D may be TRBD2 (6 bases). Per germline, CDR1 SQVTM and CDR2 ANQGSEA. Trimming took 0 bases from V and 4 from J, leaving 9 bases between them. The CDR3 sequence is 14 residues long. CDR3 bases: TGCAGCGTTGAAGATACCGGGAGCACCGGGGAGCTGTTTTTT. Its protein is CSVEDTGSTGELFF.

This chain connects TRBV20-1 to TRBJ1-2; no clear D gene. Germline values: CDR1 DFQATT, CDR2 SNEGSKA (reference sequence). The CDR3 runs 11 residues. Trimming shortened V by 7 bases and J by 1 base, and 7 bases separated the two germline ends. The CDR3 region is CSVILNYGYTF. The CDR3 coding sequence is TGCAGTGTTATACTTAACTATGGCTACACCTTC.

This clone was seen a single time. This rearrangement joins TRBV6-1 to TRBJ2-5; D gene uncertain. The length of the CDR3 is 14 residues. Germline assignment: CDR1 MNHNS and CDR2 SASEGT. The ends were cut back, 4 bases at V and 1 base at J, with 10 bases in the middle. CDR3 sequence (DNA): TGTGCCAGCAGTGCCCCTTCGGTCCAAGAGACCCAGTACTTC. Protein sequence: CASSAPSVQETQYF.

In its sample, this clone was seen a few times. This sample includes further DNA sequences coding for the same CDR3. The CDR3 loop is CASSHSGAGGYNEQFF. In DNA form, the CDR3 reads TGTGCCAGCAGCCATTCGGGAGCGGGAGGGTACAATGAGCAGTTCTTC. The chain has TRBV9 and TRBJ2-1; TRBD2 aligns across 10 bases. Germline lookup yields CDR1 SGDLS and CDR2 YYNGEE. The CDR3 is 16 amino acids. Losses at the gene ends were 4 bases for V and 4 bases for J; bases not matched to a gene: 8.

The chain employs TRBV29-1 and TRBJ2-7; 7 positions agree with TRBD2. This CDR3 is 13 amino acids long. Trimming took 4 bases from V and 6 from J; bases not matched to a gene: 9. Germline V CDR1 and CDR2: SQVTM, ANQGSEA. The CDR3 is CSVARLAETEQYF. The DNA of the CDR3 is TGCAGCGTTGCTCGTCTAGCGGAAACCGAGCAGTACTTC.

The J gene is TRBJ2-5, the V gene TRBV6-5, with TRBD1 matching over 11 bases. The V gene end was trimmed by 8 bases and the J gene end by 4 bases; junction bases not matched to a gene: 9. Germline-derived CDR1 and CDR2 are MNHEY and SVGAGI. This CDR3 comprises 15 residues. CDR3 in DNA: TGTGCCAGCGGACAGGACAGGGGGCGCCTAGAGACCCAGTACTTC. Its translation is CASGQDRGRLETQYF.

In its sample, this clone was seen a few times. The rearrangement links TRBV30 to TRBJ2-3, with TRBD1 matching 7 bases. CDR1 and CDR2 from the germline V gene are GTSNPN and SVGIG (reference sequence). CDR3 length equals 12 residues. V was clipped by 1 base and J by 9 bases; unmatched bases: 4. In DNA, the CDR3 is TGTGCCTGGAGTGATCACAGGGGAACGCAGTATTTT. Translated, it gives CAWSDHRGTQYF.

This clone has only a few counts. The rearrangement links TRBV2 to TRBJ2-7, with a possible D match to TRBD2 (5 bases). Germline CDR1 is SNHLY and CDR2 is FYNNEI. The CDR3 runs to 14 residues. The V gene lost 2 bases and the J gene lost 3 bases, with 11 bases spanning the gap. CDR3 in amino acids: CASSELTGNYEQYF. CDR3 DNA: TGTGCCAGCAGTGAACTCACCGGGAACTACGAGCAGTACTTC.

The rearrangement joins TRBV29-1 to TRBJ2-3; 10 bases align to TRBD1. The CDR3 spans 12 residues. Trimming at V came to 8 bases and at J to 4 bases, leaving 3 bases not matched to a gene. CDR1 and CDR2 from the germline V gene are SQVTM and ANQGSEA. CDR3 loop: CSLGQGADTQYF. CDR3 DNA: TGCAGCCTCGGACAGGGGGCAGATACGCAGTATTTT.

The chain employs TRBV5-6 and TRBJ2-5, with D perhaps matching TRBD2 (6 bases). This CDR3 has 15 residues. The germline CDR1 and CDR2 sequences are SGHDT and YYEEEE. Trimming took 2 bases from V and 2 from J, leaving 13 bases between them. The CDR3 region has the DNA TGTGCCAGCAGCTTCGGAGGGCCGGGGCAAGAGACCCAGTACTTC. This translates into CASSFGGPGQETQYF.

This clone has only a few counts. The chain carries TRBV5-1 and TRBJ2-1, with 12 bases aligning to TRBD2. The CDR3 is made up of 16 amino acids. Per the germline V gene, CDR1 is SGHRS and CDR2 is YFSETQ. The V segment lost 3 bases and the J segment 1 base; nucleotides outside the gene matches: 2. For the CDR3, the DNA is TGCGCCAGCAGCTCCGGGACTAGCGGGTCCTACAATGAGCAGTTCTTC. Translation gives CASSSGTSGSYNEQFF.